These 9 T cell receptor beta chains were all obtained from the same sample, sequenced in a study of glioma-infiltrating T cells after dendritic cell vaccination. Time point in this sample: after dendritic cell vaccination, including at tumor progression/relapse. Profiled with immunoSEQ multiplex PCR; TCRdb holds only in-frame clones, not every one. This sample has 65,000 or so clones, with about 89% found just once. Sequencing used blood, obtained after dendritic cell vaccination. The receptors shown here come from a human donor with glioblastoma.

The chain recombines TRBV5-5 with TRBJ1-4; the D gene is possibly TRBD1 (6 bases). Trimming removed 4 bases at V and 2 bases at J, with 21 bases between. Germline values: CDR1 SGHKS, CDR2 YYEKEE (reference sequence). CDR3 length equals 18 residues. CDR3 in DNA: TGTGCCAGCAGCATAATGGGGGCACAGGGAGTGACTAATGAAAAACTGTTTTTT. Its protein product is CASSIMGAQGVTNEKLFF.

The CDR3 DNA sequence: TGTGCCAGCAGCTTATTCGGGGTTTGGCACGAGCAGTACTTC. It yields the protein CASSLFGVWHEQYF. The gene calls are TRBV7-2 and TRBJ2-7, with D possibly matching TRBD2 (5 bases). The CDR3 has 14 residues. CDR1 and CDR2 (germline): SGHTA, FQGNSA. The ends were cut back, 2 bases at V and 5 bases at J, with 13 bases in the middle.

In this sample, this clone turned up once. The V and J genes are TRBV29-1 and TRBJ2-7; TRBD1 matches at 9 bases. The germline V gene has CDR1 SQVTM and CDR2 ANQGSEA. This CDR3 is 17 amino acids long. The V and J ends lost 5 bases and 1 base, in that order; junction bases with no gene match: 15. The CDR3 bases are TGCAGCGTTTATCCCGGGACAGGGCTACCTACGTCCTACGAGCAGTACTTC. Amino acid sequence: CSVYPGTGLPTSYEQYF.

The V gene is TRBV28, the J gene TRBJ2-7; D perhaps matches TRBD1 (6 bases). The V end was cut by 5 bases, the J end by 7 bases, with 24 bases between. The germline CDR1 and CDR2 sequences are MDHEN and SYDVKM. This CDR3 spans 16 amino acids. In nucleotides, the CDR3 is TGTGCCAGCAGTACCCATGGGGGCGGCTCGGCCGGGGAGCAGTACTTC. Amino acid sequence: CASSTHGGGSAGEQYF.

The rearrangement links TRBV7-3 to TRBJ2-3; 12 nucleotides align to TRBD2. This CDR3 region has 16 residues. V lost 5 bases and J lost 4; bases outside the gene matches: 7. In germline, CDR1 is SGHTA, CDR2 FQGTGA. The DNA of the CDR3 is TGTGCCAGCAGCCCGACGACTAGCGGGAGTGCAGATACGCAGTATTTT. Translating it yields CASSPTTSGSADTQYF.

The chain recombines TRBV9 with TRBJ2-7; 7 bases line up with TRBD2. The CDR3 extends over 14 amino acids. J gave up 0 bases and V 4 bases, and 4 bases lay outside the gene matches. In germline, CDR1 is SGDLS, CDR2 YYNGEE. The CDR3 bases are TGTGCCAGCAGCTTGAGCGGGACCTCCTACGAGCAGTACTTC. It encodes CASSLSGTSYEQYF.

V gene TRBV29-1 combines with J gene TRBJ1-2; possible D gene TRBD1, 5 bases. Germline lookup yields CDR1 SQVTM and CDR2 ANQGSEA. CDR3 length: 12 amino acids. V was cut by 0 bases and J by 8 bases, with 10 bases left in between. CDR3 bases: TGCAGCGTTGAAGATCCGGGGGTAGGCTACACCTTC. It translates to CSVEDPGVGYTF. Looking up the rest from reference TRBV29-1 and TRBJ1-2 gives the full variable domain: SAVISQKPSRDICQRGTSLTIQCQVDSQVTMMFWYRQQPGQSLTLIATANQGSEATYESGFVIDKFPISRPNLTFSTLTVSNMSPEDSSIYLCSVEDPGVGYTFGSGTRLTVV.

The rearrangement links TRBV4-3 to TRBJ2-2; TRBD1 might be the D (6 bases). The CDR3 has 14 amino acids. V dropped 4 bases and J dropped 4 bases, with 10 bases sitting between them. Germline V gene data show CDR1 as LGHNA and CDR2 as YSLEER. CDR3 amino acids: CASSRGHSTGELFF. In DNA, the CDR3 is TGCGCCAGCAGCCGGGGACACAGCACCGGGGAGCTGTTTTTT.

This clone was recorded only once. The chain links TRBV19 to TRBJ2-2; weak D call: TRBD2 (5 bases). The CDR3 sequence is 21 residues long. V lost 7 bases and J 3 bases, leaving 33 bases between the germline ends. The germline V gene encodes CDR1 LNHDA and CDR2 SQIVND (reference sequence). The CDR3 coding sequence is TGTGCCAGTACCCGACGATACTTTGACGGAGGCTCTAATCAAGACACCGGGGAGCTGTTTTTT. Translated, it gives CASTRRYFDGGSNQDTGELFF.